This T cell receptor (beta chain) was documented in a study of OX40 agonist ivuxolimab in advanced cancers. Study information: Across the patients, intravenous ivuxolimab was delivered every 2 weeks at 0.01 to 10 mg/kg. There were three patients with partial responses, one having hepatocellular carcinoma and two cutaneous melanoma. Study results and caveats: At doses 0.1 to 3.0 mg/kg, CD4+ and CD8+ clones expanded.

TCRdb keeps only in-frame clones here, not all; method: immunoSEQ multiplex PCR. The sample yields 63,000 or so clones, roughly nine tenths seen once. V gave up 2 bases and J gave up 1 base, with 16 bases separating them. CDR1 SGHAT and CDR2 FQNNGV come from the germline V gene. The CDR3 is 17 residues long. Note on this clone: Its antigen is undetermined.

The sample in question was CD4+ or CD8+ T cells sorted from blood, obtained in a trial of the OX40 agonist ivuxolimab. V usage is TRBV11-2 and J usage is TRBJ2-3; perhaps D is TRBD1 or TRBD2 (5 bases each). This TCR was sampled from an adult with an advanced solid tumor such as melanoma, head and neck, liver or kidney cancer. CDR3 loop: CASSLRVWGKGTDTQYF. The CDR3 nucleotides are TGTGCCAGCAGCTTACGAGTCTGGGGGAAAGGCACAGATACGCAGTATTTT.